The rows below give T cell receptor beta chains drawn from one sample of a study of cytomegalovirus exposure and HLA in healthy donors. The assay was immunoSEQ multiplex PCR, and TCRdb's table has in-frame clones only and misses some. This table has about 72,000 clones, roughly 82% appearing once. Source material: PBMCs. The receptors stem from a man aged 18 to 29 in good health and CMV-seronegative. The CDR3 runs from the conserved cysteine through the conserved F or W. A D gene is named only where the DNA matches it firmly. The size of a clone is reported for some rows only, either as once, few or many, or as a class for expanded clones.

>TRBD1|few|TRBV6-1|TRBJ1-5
CASSEAAGAGGTLHF
TGTGCCAGCAGTGAAGCGGCCGGGGCAGGGGGAACTTTGCATTTT
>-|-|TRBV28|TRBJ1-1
CASSLPNTEAFF
TGTGCCAGCAGCCTCCCGAACACTGAAGCTTTCTTT
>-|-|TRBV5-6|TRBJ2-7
CASRYTGHEYEQYF
TGTGCCAGCAGATATACTGGACACGAGTACGAGCAGTACTTC
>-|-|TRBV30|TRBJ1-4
CAWSFQTNEKLFF
TGTGCCTGGAGTTTTCAGACTAATGAAAAACTGTTTTTT
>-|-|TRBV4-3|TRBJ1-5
CASSQDIGVNQPQHF
TGCGCCAGCAGCCAAGATATAGGGGTTAATCAGCCCCAGCATTTT
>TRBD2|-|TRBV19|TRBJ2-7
CASSKTGTSGDSYEQYF
TGTGCCAGTAGTAAGACAGGGACTAGCGGGGATTCCTACGAGCAGTACTTC
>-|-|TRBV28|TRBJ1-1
CASRSLFGSTEAFF
TGTGCCAGCAGATCACTATTCGGGAGCACTGAAGCTTTCTTT
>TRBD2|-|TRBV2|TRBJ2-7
CASSGLAGGGGNEQYF
TGTGCCAGCAGTGGTCTAGCGGGAGGAGGCGGCAACGAGCAGTACTTC
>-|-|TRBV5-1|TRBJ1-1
CASSFITLNTEAFF
TGCGCCAGCAGCTTTATCACACTGAACACTGAAGCTTTCTTT
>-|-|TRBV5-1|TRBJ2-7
CASSFDGVNEQYF
TGCGCCAGCAGCTTTGACGGGGTAAACGAGCAGTACTTC
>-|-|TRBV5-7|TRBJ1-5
CASSPTRDHDSNQPQHF
TGTGCCAGCAGCCCGACTAGGGACCATGATAGCAATCAGCCCCAGCATTTT
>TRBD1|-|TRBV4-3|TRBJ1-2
CASSQTGFKEGYTF
TGCGCCAGCAGCCAGACAGGGTTCAAGGAGGGCTACACCTTC
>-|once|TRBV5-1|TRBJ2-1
CASSLSTGSNNEQFF
TGCGCCAGCAGCTTGTCGACGGGATCGAACAATGAGCAGTTCTTC
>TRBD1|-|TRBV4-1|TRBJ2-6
CASSQHYPGQGAQGANVLTF
TGCGCCAGCAGCCAACATTACCCGGGACAGGGGGCGCAAGGGGCCAACGTCCTGACTTTC
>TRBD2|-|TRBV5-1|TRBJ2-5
CASSLVGLAGGRETQYF
TGCGCCAGCAGCTTGGTAGGCCTAGCGGGAGGCCGGGAGACCCAGTACTTC
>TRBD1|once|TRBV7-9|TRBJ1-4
CASSPLRGNRGNEKLFF
TGTGCCAGCAGCCCCCTCCGAGGTAACAGGGGGAATGAAAAACTGTTTTTT
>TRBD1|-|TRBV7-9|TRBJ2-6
CAGGSGTGGSGANVLTF
TGTGCCGGGGGTTCCGGGACAGGGGGCTCTGGGGCCAACGTCCTGACTTTC
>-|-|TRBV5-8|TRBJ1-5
CASSFLQGDQPQHF
TGTGCCAGCAGCTTCCTCCAGGGTGATCAGCCCCAGCATTTT
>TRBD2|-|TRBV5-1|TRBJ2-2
CASSPSGSTGELFF
TGCGCCAGCAGCCCTAGCGGGAGCACCGGGGAGCTGTTTTTT
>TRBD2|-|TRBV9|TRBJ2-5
CASSVARLAGVETQYF
TGTGCCAGCAGCGTAGCTAGGCTAGCGGGGGTAGAGACCCAGTACTTC
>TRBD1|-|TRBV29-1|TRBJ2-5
CSGRDRGEQETQYF
TGCAGCGGTAGGGACAGGGGGGAACAAGAGACCCAGTACTTC
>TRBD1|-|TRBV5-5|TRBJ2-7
CASSRTWDRTYEQYF
TGTGCCAGCAGCCGGACCTGGGACAGGACCTACGAGCAGTACTTC
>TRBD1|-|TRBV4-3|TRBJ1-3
CASSQGQGASGNTIYF
TGCGCCAGCAGCCAAGGACAGGGGGCAAGTGGAAACACCATATATTTT
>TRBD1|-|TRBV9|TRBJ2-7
CASSLGTGSSEQYF
TGTGCCAGCAGCTTGGGGACAGGGAGCAGCGAGCAGTACTTC
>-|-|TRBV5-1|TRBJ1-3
CASSPGQSGNTIYF
TGCGCCAGCAGCCCTGGACAGTCTGGAAACACCATATATTTT
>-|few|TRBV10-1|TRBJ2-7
CASSESTGQGGQYF
TGCGCCAGCAGTGAGTCGACTGGCCAGGGTGGGCAGTACTTC
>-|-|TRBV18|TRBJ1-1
CASSLQGREAFF
TGTGCCAGCTCACTACAGGGCCGTGAAGCTTTCTTT